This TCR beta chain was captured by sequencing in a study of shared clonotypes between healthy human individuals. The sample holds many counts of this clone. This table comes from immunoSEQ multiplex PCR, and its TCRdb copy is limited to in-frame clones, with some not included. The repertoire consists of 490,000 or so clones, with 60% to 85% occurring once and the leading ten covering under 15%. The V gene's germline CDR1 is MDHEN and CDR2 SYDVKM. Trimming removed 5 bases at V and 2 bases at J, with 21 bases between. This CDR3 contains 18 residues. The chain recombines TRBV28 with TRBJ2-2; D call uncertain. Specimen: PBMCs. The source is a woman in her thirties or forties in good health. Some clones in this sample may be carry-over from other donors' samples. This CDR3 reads CASSHTLLVRSNTGELFF. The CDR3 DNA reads TGTGCCAGCAGTCATACCCTCCTAGTCAGGAGTAACACCGGGGAGCTGTTTTTT.